The subject of this entry is one T cell receptor (beta chain). Its cognate antigen has yet to be identified. Base qualities were left out, and no much larger clone turns up one base away. The immunoSEQ Assay was used to sequence TCRbeta CDR3 regions. After extraction, genomic DNA underwent amplification by bias-controlled multiplex PCR, followed by high-throughput sequencing. The authors' pipeline ran thus. To quantify the absolute abundance of each unique TCRbeta CDR3 region, sequences were collapsed and filtered. T cell fraction was estimated by normalizing TCRbeta template counts to usable DNA, which was measured by amplifying reference genes present in all nucleated cells. Repertoire TCRs were annotated as SARS-CoV-2-specific by exact matching of V gene, CDR3 amino acid sequence and J gene to a known reactive TCR set. The reference SARS-CoV-2 TCR set came from MIRA and was filtered for enrichment in COVID-19-positive ImmuneCODE repertoires, removing public or cross-reactive TCRs. Using the MIRA antigens, annotated TCRs were further analysed by specific ORF or by position within an ORF. Breadth was defined as annotated unique rearrangements over total unique productive rearrangements; depth was the summed frequency of those rearrangements. Group comparisons of TCR breadth used two-sided Wilcoxon rank-sum tests. The table comes from immuneACCESS by way of TCRdb, which keeps in-frame sequences with V and J called. Part of the clones is missing from these tables; in studies checked, under half for an unresolved V gene and the rest for unknown reasons. The V and J calls and clone size are taken from that table; D and trimming were inferred from the DNA. Here the sample has 320,000 or so clones; 85% to 90% occur a single time. About 5.4% of the sample is in the top ten clones.

The data derive from a study of Ad26.COV2.S vaccination and SARS-CoV-2 variants (dated by TCRdb to 2020 to 2022). With regard to the full study: Donors in the vaccine arm were drawn from COV1001, a multicentre, randomized, double-blind, placebo-controlled phase I-IIa trial testing Ad26.COV2.S in healthy adults. Ad26.COV2.S was administered intramuscularly at a dose of 5x10^10 or 1x10^11 viral particles, either as one shot or as two shots given 56 days apart. TCRbeta repertoire sequencing served as the tool for gauging how specific and how broad the SARS-CoV-2-reactive T cell receptors were following Ad26.COV2.S vaccination. The TCR-sequenced set comprised approximately 32 samples: some 19 Ad26.COV2.S vaccine recipients, 5 placebo recipients and 8 SARS-CoV-2 convalescent individuals. Participants in the trial were split at random into five groups of five each, receiving low-dose or high-dose Ad26.COV2.S once or twice, or else placebo on both occasions. Throughout the experiments and outcome assessment, investigators stayed blinded to trial group allocation. Summary of the overall study and its limitations: According to the authors, total T cell responses may have been underestimated by the TCR breadth and depth analyses. Spike-specific TCR breadth was higher in Ad26.COV2.S recipients than in placebo recipients (P = 0.0014). Vaccine and placebo recipients had comparable non-spike TCR breadth, which fits with the vaccine containing only spike. Substantial breadth of spike-specific CD8+ and CD4+ T cell responses was reported after vaccination. The study was not powered to compare responses between vaccine doses or regimens.

The treatment or condition tag for this specimen amounts to: about 20 received Ad26.COV2.S at low or high dose, single or two shots; several received placebo; per-sample allocation not given. For vaccine and placebo recipients, repertoires were sequenced using samples collected on day 63 after the first injection. Between 29 July and 7 August 2020, Cohort 1b enrolled approximately 26 adults aged 18-55 years at one site in Boston, USA. Ad26.COV2.S consisted of a replication-incompetent adenovirus type 26 vector by which a prefusion-stabilized SARS-CoV-2 spike protein from the original Wuhan strain was expressed. CDR1 and CDR2, looked up from the germline V gene (reference sequence), are LGHDT and YNNKEL. Trimming leaves V shorter by 4 bases and J shorter by 3 bases, with the junction holding 17 bases beyond the gene matches. Its CDR3 holds 19 amino acids, cysteine through phenylalanine. Kept here is only the CDR3 DNA, which spans 57 bases and is read in frame from base 1.

This chain is built from TRBV3-1 (or the pseudogene TRBV3-2) and TRBJ2-5, with 10 bases aligning to TRBD2. The sample here was peripheral blood, taken in a trial of Ad26.COV2.S vaccine versus placebo. This sequence originates from a person aged 18-60 years who received the Ad26.COV2.S COVID-19 vaccine or a placebo. The bases read TGTGCCAGCAGCCCGGTAAGGGGTTCGGGACTAGCGAGGAAAGAGACCCAGTACTTC. This sequence encodes CASSPVRGSGLARKETQYF.